The 17 T cell receptor beta chains given below trace back to one sample, sequenced in a study of blood T cells in healthy people across ages. The use of a sample-barcoded 5' primer and a J-beta primer mix characterized a second PCR of about 7 to 12 cycles. TCRdb reprocessed the 5' RACE reads via MiXCR and lists one record per CDR3 protein. The sample has around 990,000 distinct CDR3 sequences, 35% to 45% seen once. The sample comprised blood. The receptors here all came from a man in his late teens or twenties in good health.

This clonotype was seen just once. The V gene is TRBV12-3 or TRBV12-4, the J gene TRBJ2-2; weak D call: TRBD1 (6 bases). The CDR3 length is 17 residues. The ends were cut back, 3 bases at V and 5 bases at J, with 19 bases in the middle. This CDR3 is CASSFSTWTEGTGELFF. In DNA form, the CDR3 reads TGTGCCAGCAGTTTTTCCACTTGGACAGAAGGGACCGGGGAGCTGTTTTTT.

The sample holds many counts of this clonotype. The genes are TRBV7-3 and TRBJ2-1; 7 nucleotides match TRBD2. The CDR3 contains 20 residues. In germline, CDR1 is SGHTA, CDR2 FQGTGA. V was clipped by 5 bases and J by 0 bases; unmatched bases: 19. The DNA for the CDR3 is TGTGCCAGCAGCCTAAAACCGGGACTACATAGATATGGCTCCTACAATGAGCAGTTCTTC. This encodes CASSLKPGLHRYGSYNEQFF.

The rearrangement joins TRBV20-1 to TRBJ2-2; tentatively, D is TRBD1 (7 bases). This CDR3 has 15 amino acids. The germline CDR1 and CDR2 sequences are DFQATT and SNEGSKA (reference sequence). Trimming left V 6 bases short and J 3 bases short, with 17 bases between. CDR3 protein: CSAQAQGRYTGELFF. The CDR3 coding sequence is TGCAGTGCCCAAGCACAGGGGAGGTACACCGGGGAGCTGTTTTTT.

The chain has TRBV6-1 and TRBJ2-2; TRBD2 aligns across 13 bases. CDR3 length: 17 residues. Trimming took 6 bases from V and 3 from J; bases not matched to a gene: 7. Per germline, CDR1 MNHNS and CDR2 SASEGT. The CDR3 DNA is TGTGCCAGCAGCCAAACTAGCGGGGGGGCCGACACCGGGGAGCTGTTTTTT. Translation: CASSQTSGGADTGELFF.

This clonotype was seen more than once but under ten times. V usage is TRBV20-1 and J usage is TRBJ2-5; a possible D gene is TRBD2 (5 bases). The germline V gene has CDR1 DFQATT and CDR2 SNEGSKA (reference sequence). Trimming shortened V by 0 bases and J by 0 bases, and 17 bases separated the two germline ends. The CDR3 is 17 residues long. As DNA, the CDR3 is TGCAGTGCTAGAGATATGAGAGGGCGCGGAAACCAAGAGACCCAGTACTTC. Translation: CSARDMRGRGNQETQYF.

The table lists this clonotype with a few counts. This chain's CDR3 is CSTDRQGRNEQYF. Written as DNA, the CDR3 is TGCAGTACAGATAGACAGGGGAGGAACGAGCAGTACTTC. This chain links TRBV20-1 with TRBJ2-7; 8 nucleotides align to TRBD1. Germline CDR1 reads DFQATT; CDR2 reads SNEGSKA (reference sequence). The CDR3 extends over 13 amino acids. Unmatched junction bases numbered 11, after V lost 8 bases and J lost 5 bases.

The chain is built from TRBV6-2 or TRBV6-3 and TRBJ2-7; D may be TRBD2 (6 bases). V shed 5 bases and J shed 2 bases, with 16 bases lying between them. Germline assignment: CDR1 MNHEY and CDR2 SVGEGT. This CDR3 is 15 amino acids long. The CDR3 region is CASSEPGLQTYEQYF. The CDR3 DNA reads as TGTGCCAGCAGTGAACCGGGACTGCAAACCTACGAGCAGTACTTC.

This clonotype occurred a few times. Germline and junction disagree at one end, which may indicate a read error. The chain links TRBV9 to TRBJ1-4, with D perhaps matching TRBD1 (5 bases). Germline V gene lookup returns CDR1 SGDLS and CDR2 YYNGEE. The CDR3 is made up of 16 amino acids. The CDR3 nucleotides read TGTGCCGGCAGCCCCCGGACACTCAGATTGGGTGAAAAACTGTTTTTT. Translation: CAGSPRTLRLGEKLFF.

This clonotype was detected a few times. This chain connects TRBV7-2 to TRBJ1-5; the D gene is possibly TRBD1 (5 bases). Trimming cost V 1 base and J 1 base, with 11 bases left between them. The CDR3 runs 16 residues. Germline V gene data show CDR1 as SGHTA and CDR2 as FQGNSA. The CDR3 sequence: CASSLGDLGSNQPQHF. CDR3 nucleotides: TGTGCCAGCAGCTTAGGGGACTTGGGGAGCAATCAGCCCCAGCATTTT.

This clonotype occurred a few times. This chain joins TRBV5-1 and TRBJ1-1; the D gene is possibly TRBD1 (6 bases). V shed 9 bases and J shed 3 bases, with 18 bases lying between them. The CDR3 has 14 amino acids. Looked up from germline, CDR1 is SGHRS and CDR2 is YFSETQ. In nucleotides, the CDR3 is TGCGCCACCTCGGGGGACACCAAACACACTGAAGCTTTCTTT. It yields the protein CATSGDTKHTEAFF.

This clonotype has more than one count but fewer than ten. The V and J genes are TRBV2 and TRBJ1-5, with a weak D call TRBD1 (6 bases). The germline CDR1 and CDR2 sequences are SNHLY and FYNNEI. Trimming stripped 6 bases from V and 4 bases from J, with 7 bases between. The CDR3 totals 12 residues. CDR3 region: CASSGTNQPQHF. CDR3 coding DNA: TGTGCCAGCAGCGGGACAAATCAGCCCCAGCATTTT.

The rearrangement links TRBV3-1 to TRBJ1-4; 7 bases align to TRBD1. Germline CDR1 reads LGHDT; CDR2 reads YNNKEL (reference sequence). The ends lost 2 bases at V and 8 bases at J; junction bases unmatched: 20. This CDR3 contains 19 residues. CDR3 bases: TGTGCCAGCAGCCAATGCCCCGGGACAGTCAAGATATGTTCCGAAAAACTGTTTTTT. It encodes CASSQCPGTVKICSEKLFF.

The genes are TRBV24-1 and TRBJ2-5, with D perhaps TRBD1 (5 bases). Germline V gene data show CDR1 as KGHDR and CDR2 as SFDVKD. The CDR3 extends over 15 amino acids. Deletions cut 0 bases from V and 4 bases from J, with 11 bases between. The CDR3 coding sequence is TGTGCCACCAGTGATTTGCCCAGGGATGGAGAGACCCAGTACTTC. This sequence encodes CATSDLPRDGETQYF.

The chain recombines TRBV6-2 or TRBV6-3 with TRBJ2-1; 8 bases match TRBD2. The CDR3 is 15 amino acids. Germline V CDR1 and CDR2: MNHEY, SVGEGT. J lost 6 bases, V lost 6 bases, and 10 bases had no gene match. In DNA form, the CDR3 reads TGTGCCAGCAGCCCCTCCGGGACTAGAGCCAATGAGCAGTTCTTC. Protein sequence: CASSPSGTRANEQFF.

This clonotype came up a few times. The CDR3 DNA follows: TGTGCCAGCAGCGACGGGGATGAGCAGTTCTTC. It specifies CASSDGDEQFF. V usage is TRBV9 and J usage is TRBJ2-1, with D tentatively TRBD2 (5 bases). V gave up 3 bases and J gave up 8 bases, with 6 bases separating them. The CDR3 is 11 amino acids. Looked up from germline, CDR1 is SGDLS and CDR2 is YYNGEE.

The chain is built from TRBV25-1 and TRBJ1-2; D unresolved. The V end was cut by 3 bases, the J end by 7 bases, with 6 bases between. Germline V gives CDR1 MGHDK, CDR2 SYGVNS. This CDR3 is built from 11 residues. CDR3 region: CASSDLVGYTF. In nucleotides, the CDR3 is TGTGCCAGCAGTGACCTCGTTGGCTACACCTTC.

This sequence joins TRBV4-2 and TRBJ2-3; TRBD2 matches at 11 bases. Germline V gene data show CDR1 as LGHNA and CDR2 as YNFKEQ. V lost 1 base and J lost 3; bases outside the gene matches: 9. The CDR3 is made up of 18 amino acids. The CDR3 DNA sequence: TGTGCCAGCAGCCAAGTTTGGGGCACTAGCGGGGGAACAGATACGCAGTATTTT. Protein sequence: CASSQVWGTSGGTDTQYF.